The rows below give T cell receptor beta chains drawn from one sample of a study of T cells in Graves' hyperthyroidism and ophthalmopathy. TCRdb re-analysed the multiplex PCR reads in MiXCR, keeping a single row per CDR3 protein. The repertoire holds 400,000 to 550,000 distinct CDR3 sequences, with approximately 25% as singletons. Sample: blood. The receptors derive from a woman aged 25 to 39 with Graves' ophthalmopathy. CDR3s include the opening cysteine and the closing phenylalanine or tryptophan. A D gene is named only where the DNA matches it firmly. Not every row has a clone size; where given, it reads once, few, many or a size class.

CDR3 length	V gene	J gene	clone size	D gene	CDR3 protein	CDR3 DNA
17	TRBV4-3	TRBJ1-1	NA	TRBD1	CASSQDWDRGLGTEAFF	TGCGCCAGCAGCCAAGATTGGGACAGGGGATTGGGGACTGAAGCTTTCTTT
15	TRBV6-1	TRBJ1-1	many	NA	CASTRRGDANTEAFF	TGTGCCAGCACCCGCCGGGGGGATGCCAACACTGAAGCTTTCTTT
17	TRBV15	TRBJ2-7	many	NA	CATSRDRNRALTYEQYF	TGTGCCACCAGCAGAGATCGGAACAGGGCTTTAACCTACGAGCAGTACTTC
14	TRBV20-1	TRBJ2-7	NA	TRBD2	CSAKGLAGRYEQYF	TGCAGTGCTAAAGGACTAGCGGGAAGGTACGAGCAGTACTTC
15	TRBV7-2	TRBJ2-7	NA	NA	CASSLARGSWYEQYF	TGTGCCAGCAGCTTAGCCCGGGGGTCATGGTACGAGCAGTACTTC
14	TRBV7-9	TRBJ1-2	many	NA	CASSSQGYAYGYTF	TGTGCCAGCAGCTCCCAGGGTTACGCCTATGGCTACACCTTC
14	TRBV7-2	TRBJ2-4	many	NA	CASSIGSGQNIQYF	TGTGCCAGCAGCATCGGCAGTGGTCAAAACATTCAGTACTTC
14	TRBV4-1	TRBJ2-7	many	TRBD1	CASSQGQHTYEQYF	TGCGCCAGCAGCCAGGGACAGCACACCTACGAGCAGTACTTC
13	TRBV2	TRBJ1-2	many	NA	CASVLGGASGYTF	TGTGCCAGCGTGTTGGGGGGCGCCTCTGGCTACACCTTC
13	TRBV5-1	TRBJ2-7	NA	TRBD1	CASRMDRGYEQYF	TGCGCCAGCAGGATGGACAGGGGATACGAGCAGTACTTC
14	TRBV19	TRBJ1-2	many	TRBD1	CASSDSQGARGYTF	TGTGCCAGTAGTGACTCACAGGGGGCGAGGGGCTACACCTTC
14	TRBV19	TRBJ2-2	few	TRBD1	CASSEGGSTGELFF	TGTGCCAGTAGTGAAGGGGGCAGCACCGGGGAGCTGTTTTTT
22	TRBV7-4	TRBJ1-2	many	TRBD1	CASGFLINAPGQRYEANYGYTF	TGTGCCAGCGGCTTCCTTATTAACGCCCCGGGACAGAGATACGAAGCTAACTATGGCTACACCTTC
13	TRBV15	TRBJ1-5	few	NA	CATNFRGHQPQHF	TGTGCCACCAATTTCCGGGGGCATCAGCCCCAGCATTTT
13	TRBV29-1	TRBJ1-2	many	TRBD1	CSVDEDRGHGYTF	TGCAGCGTCGATGAGGACAGGGGACATGGCTACACCTTC
14	TRBV12-3/TRBV12-4	TRBJ2-7	once	NA	CASSLFQGPSEQYF	TGTGCCAGCAGTTTATTTCAGGGCCCGAGCGAGCAGTACTTC
14	TRBV7-2	TRBJ2-7	many	TRBD1	CASSADRGAYEQYF	TGTGCCAGCAGCGCGGACAGGGGCGCCTACGAGCAGTACTTC